The clone carrying this T cell receptor (beta chain) was counted at least ten times. This sample is part of a study of neurological immune-mediated disorders. This CDR3 has 16 residues. Germline CDR1 is SGHTA and CDR2 is FQGNSA. V trimming: 3 bases; J trimming: 9 bases; junction bases outside the gene matches: 7. TCRdb fed the 5' RACE reads into MiXCR, producing one record per CDR3 protein. This sample carries approximately 44,000 distinct CDR3 sequences, over 5.5% of them seen once, and the ten largest clones take approximately 1.5%. The rearrangement joins TRBV7-2 to TRBJ2-1, with 14 nucleotides matching TRBD2. Source material: CD4+ T cells from blood. The sequence was obtained from a woman aged 18-29 years with multiple sclerosis. The CDR3 reads CASSLSGLAGAIEQFF. CDR3 bases: TGTGCCAGCAGCTTGTCGGGACTAGCGGGAGCGATTGAGCAGTTCTTC.